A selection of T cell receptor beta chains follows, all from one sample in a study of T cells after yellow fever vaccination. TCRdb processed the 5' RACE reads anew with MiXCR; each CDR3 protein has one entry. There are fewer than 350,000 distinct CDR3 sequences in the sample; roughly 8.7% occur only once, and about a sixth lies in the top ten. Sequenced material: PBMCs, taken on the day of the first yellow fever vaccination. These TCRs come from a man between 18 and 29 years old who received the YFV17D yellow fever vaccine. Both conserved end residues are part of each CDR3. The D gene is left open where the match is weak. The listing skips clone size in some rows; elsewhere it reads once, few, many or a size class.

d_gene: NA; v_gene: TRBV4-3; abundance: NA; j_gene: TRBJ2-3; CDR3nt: TGCGCCAGCAGCCAAGATGACTACACAGATACGCAGTATTTT; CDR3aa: CASSQDDYTDTQYF
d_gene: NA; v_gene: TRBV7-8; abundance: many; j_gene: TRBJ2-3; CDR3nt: TGTGCCAGCAGGCCTGGGAACACAGATACGCAGTATTTT; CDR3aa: CASRPGNTDTQYF
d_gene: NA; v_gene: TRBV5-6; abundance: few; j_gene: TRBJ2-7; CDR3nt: TGTGCCAGCAGCCTTCCGGGACTTTCTGCCTACGAGCAGTACTTC; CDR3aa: CASSLPGLSAYEQYF
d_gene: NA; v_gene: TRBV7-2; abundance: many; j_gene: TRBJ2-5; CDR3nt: TGTGCCAGCAGCTCAACCAAAAGGGGGGGGGGTCGCTTC; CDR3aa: CASSSTKRGGGRF
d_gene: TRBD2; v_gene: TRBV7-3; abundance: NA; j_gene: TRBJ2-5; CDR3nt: TGTGCCAGCAGCCTCCTCGGGGGGGGGCTGGAGACCCAGTACTTC; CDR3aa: CASSLLGGGLETQYF
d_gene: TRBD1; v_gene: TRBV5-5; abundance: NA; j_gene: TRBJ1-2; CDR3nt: TGTGCCAGCAGCATGAGGCTTCCGGGACAGGGTGGCTACACCTTC; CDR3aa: CASSMRLPGQGGYTF
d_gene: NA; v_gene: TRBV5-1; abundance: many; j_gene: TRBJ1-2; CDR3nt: TGCGCCAGCAGCCAGGACTCTGACTATGGCTACACCTTC; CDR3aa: CASSQDSDYGYTF
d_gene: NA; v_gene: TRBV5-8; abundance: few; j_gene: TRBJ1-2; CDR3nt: TGTGCCAGCAGCTTGAGGGGCGGAGTGGATGGCTACACCTTC; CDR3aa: CASSLRGGVDGYTF
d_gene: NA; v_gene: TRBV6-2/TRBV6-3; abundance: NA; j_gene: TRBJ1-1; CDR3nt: TGTGCCAGCAGCCAGTCAGACAAAGCTTTCTTT; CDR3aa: CASSQSDKAFF
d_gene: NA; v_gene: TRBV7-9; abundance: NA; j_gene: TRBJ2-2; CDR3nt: TGTGCCAGCAGCCCCTGGCACACCCGAACGACCGGGGAGCTGTTTTTT; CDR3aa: CASSPWHTRTTGELFF
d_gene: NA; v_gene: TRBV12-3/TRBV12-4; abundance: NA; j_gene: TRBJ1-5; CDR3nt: TGTGCCAGCGGCACCCTCGACAGTAGCAATCAGCCCCAGCATTTT; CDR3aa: CASGTLDSSNQPQHF
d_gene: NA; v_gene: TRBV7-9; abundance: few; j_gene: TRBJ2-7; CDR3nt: TGTGCCAGCAGCCTGGCGGGACATGAATACGAGCAGTACTTC; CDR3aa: CASSLAGHEYEQYF
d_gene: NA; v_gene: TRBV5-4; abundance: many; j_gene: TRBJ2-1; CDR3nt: TGTGCCAGCAGCTTGGGGTACGGGGACCCAATATACAATGAGCAGTTCTTC; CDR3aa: CASSLGYGDPIYNEQFF
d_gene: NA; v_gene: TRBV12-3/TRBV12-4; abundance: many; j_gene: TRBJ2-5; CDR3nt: TGTGCCAGCAGTTTACAGGGTTTGGAGACCCAGTACTTC; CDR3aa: CASSLQGLETQYF
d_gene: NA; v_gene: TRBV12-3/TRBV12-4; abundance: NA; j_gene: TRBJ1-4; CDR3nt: TGTGCCAGCAGTTTAAACAGAAATGAAAAACTGTTTTTT; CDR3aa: CASSLNRNEKLFF
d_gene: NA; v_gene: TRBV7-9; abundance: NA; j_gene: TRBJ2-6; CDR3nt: TGTGCCAGCAGCCCCCGGGGTCCTGGGGCCAACGTCCTGACTTTC; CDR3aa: CASSPRGPGANVLTF
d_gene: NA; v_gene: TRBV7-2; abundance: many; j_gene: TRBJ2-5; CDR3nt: TGTGCCAGCAGCTTAGCGTTCAGCGGAGGCCAAGAGACCCAGTACTTC; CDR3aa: CASSLAFSGGQETQYF
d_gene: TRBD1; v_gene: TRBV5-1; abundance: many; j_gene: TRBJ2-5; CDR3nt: TGCGCCAGCAGCCCCAGGACAGGGCGAGAGACCCAGTACTTC; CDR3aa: CASSPRTGRETQYF
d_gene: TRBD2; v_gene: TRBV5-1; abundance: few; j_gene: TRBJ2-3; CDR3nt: TGCGCCAGCAGCCCGGGACTAGAGGCAGATACGCAGTATTTT; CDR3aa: CASSPGLEADTQYF
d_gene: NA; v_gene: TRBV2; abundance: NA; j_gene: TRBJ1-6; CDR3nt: TGTGCCAACGGTCGCGACAGACCAAATTCACCCCTCCACTTT; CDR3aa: CANGRDRPNSPLHF
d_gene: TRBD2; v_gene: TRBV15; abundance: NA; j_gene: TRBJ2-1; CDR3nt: TGTGCCACCCCCAAACCCGGGACTAGCGGCGGTGAGCAGTTCTTC; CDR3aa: CATPKPGTSGGEQFF
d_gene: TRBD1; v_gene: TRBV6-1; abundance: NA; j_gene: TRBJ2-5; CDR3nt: TGTGCCAGCAGTGAGACAGGGGTTGCCGAGACCCAGTACTTC; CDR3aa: CASSETGVAETQYF
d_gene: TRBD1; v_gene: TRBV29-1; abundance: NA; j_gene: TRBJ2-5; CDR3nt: TGCAGCGCCAGACAGGGGACAGAGACCCAGTACTTC; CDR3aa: CSARQGTETQYF
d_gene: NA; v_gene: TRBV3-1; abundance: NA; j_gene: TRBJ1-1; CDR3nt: TGTGCCAGCAGCCAAGATTCGGGGCCCATGAACACTGAAGCTTTCTTT; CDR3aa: CASSQDSGPMNTEAFF
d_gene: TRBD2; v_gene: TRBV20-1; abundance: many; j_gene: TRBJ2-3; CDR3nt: TGCAGTGCCAGTACCGCGGGGGGCAGAACAGATACGCAGTATTTT; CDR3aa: CSASTAGGRTDTQYF
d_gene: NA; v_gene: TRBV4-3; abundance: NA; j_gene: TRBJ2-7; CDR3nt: TGCGCCAGCAGCCAAGATGTAGACCCGCGCGAGCAGTACTTC; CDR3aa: CASSQDVDPREQYF
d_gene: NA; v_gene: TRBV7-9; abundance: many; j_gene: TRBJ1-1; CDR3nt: TGTGCCAGCAGCTTAAGTCCGCGGACTGTCAGTGAAGCTTTCTTT; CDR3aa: CASSLSPRTVSEAFF
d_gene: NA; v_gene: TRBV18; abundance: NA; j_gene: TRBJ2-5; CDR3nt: TGTGCCAGCTCACCTCGCTCGGGTACAGCGGAGACCCAGTACTTC; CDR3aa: CASSPRSGTAETQYF
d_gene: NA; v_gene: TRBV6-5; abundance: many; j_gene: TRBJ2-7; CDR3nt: TGTGCCAGCAGTTACTCGACGGATCACTACGAGCAGTACTTC; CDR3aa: CASSYSTDHYEQYF
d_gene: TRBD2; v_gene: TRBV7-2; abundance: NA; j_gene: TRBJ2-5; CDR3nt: TGTGCCAGCAGCTTGCAGCGGGGGGACCAAGAGACCCAGTACTTC; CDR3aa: CASSLQRGDQETQYF
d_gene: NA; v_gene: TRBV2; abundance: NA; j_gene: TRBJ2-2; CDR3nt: TGTGCCAGCAGTGTTTCAGTCACCGGGGAGCTGTTTTTT; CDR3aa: CASSVSVTGELFF
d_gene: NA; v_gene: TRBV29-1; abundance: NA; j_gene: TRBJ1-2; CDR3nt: TGCAGCGTTGCTAGGGTCTATGGCTACACCTTC; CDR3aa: CSVARVYGYTF
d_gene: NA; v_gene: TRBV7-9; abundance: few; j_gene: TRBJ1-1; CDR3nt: TGTGCCAGCAGCTTATCCGGGACCCCCCGACAAGCTTTCTTT; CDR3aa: CASSLSGTPRQAFF
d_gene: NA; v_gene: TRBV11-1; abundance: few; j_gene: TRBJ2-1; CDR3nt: TGTGCCAGCAGCTTAGGTTTAGTGGGCCCCGGGGGAGATGAGCAGTTCTTC; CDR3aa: CASSLGLVGPGGDEQFF
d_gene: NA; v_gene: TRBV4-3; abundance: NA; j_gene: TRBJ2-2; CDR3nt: TGCGCCAGCAGCCAAGATTTTGCGAGTTCCCTGTTTTTT; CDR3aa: CASSQDFASSLFF
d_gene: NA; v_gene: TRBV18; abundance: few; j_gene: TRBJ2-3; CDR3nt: TGTGCCAGCTCACCAAGAGCGGAACTGGCAGATACGCAGTATTTT; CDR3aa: CASSPRAELADTQYF
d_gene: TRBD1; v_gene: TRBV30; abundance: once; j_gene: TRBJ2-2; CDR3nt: TGTGCCTGGAGCGACCGGGGACAGGGGGCCGGGGAGCTGTTTTTT; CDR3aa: CAWSDRGQGAGELFF
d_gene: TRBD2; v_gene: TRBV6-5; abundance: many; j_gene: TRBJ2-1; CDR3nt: TGTGCCAGCAGTTACGGGACTAGCGGCCGCATGGAGCAGTTCTTC; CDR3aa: CASSYGTSGRMEQFF
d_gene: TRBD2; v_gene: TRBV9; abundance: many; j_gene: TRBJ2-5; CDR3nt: TGTGCCAGCAGCCTGACTAGCGGGGGGGCCGTGGAGACCCAGTACTTC; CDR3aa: CASSLTSGGAVETQYF
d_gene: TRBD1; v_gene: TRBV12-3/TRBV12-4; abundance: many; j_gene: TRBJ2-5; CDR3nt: TGTGCCAGCAGTTTAGCCGGGCCCAGGGGGGAGACCCAGTACTTC; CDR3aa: CASSLAGPRGETQYF
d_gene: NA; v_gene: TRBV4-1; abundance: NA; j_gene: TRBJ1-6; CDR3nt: TGCGCCAGCAGCCAAGATTGGGTGGGGGCTTCACCCCTCCACTTT; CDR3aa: CASSQDWVGASPLHF
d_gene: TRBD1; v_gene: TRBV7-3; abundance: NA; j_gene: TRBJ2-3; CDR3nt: TGTGCCAGCAGCTTAGAACCCCAGGGGGCGCCTAGCACAGATACGCAGTATTTT; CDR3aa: CASSLEPQGAPSTDTQYF
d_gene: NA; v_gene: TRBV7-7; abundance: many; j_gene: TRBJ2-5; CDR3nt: TGTGCTAGCAGCTTCTACGGACTCCAAGAGACCCAGTACTTC; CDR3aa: CASSFYGLQETQYF
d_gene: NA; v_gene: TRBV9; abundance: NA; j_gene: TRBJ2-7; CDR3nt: TGTGCCAGCAGCGCAGACATATACTCCTACGAGCAGTACTTC; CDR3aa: CASSADIYSYEQYF